These T cell receptor beta chains were read from a single sample in a study of blood T cell repertoires in COVID-19. Using immunoSEQ multiplex PCR, the repertoire was profiled, and TCRdb retains in-frame clones only, with some absent. The table shows about 400,000 clones, with about 90% occurring only once. The specimen sequenced was PBMCs or T cells enriched from blood (not recorded which). All receptors derive from a man in his forties in a cohort exposed to, infected with or recovered from COVID-19 (not recorded which). CDR3s include the opening cysteine and the closing phenylalanine or tryptophan. D genes are given only for firm matches. Clone size is stated in some rows and not others, as once, few, many or a class when expanded.

CDR3: CASSQTRGSYNEQFF
DNA: TGTGCCAGCAGCCAAACGCGGGGCTCCTACAATGAGCAGTTCTTC
size: .
D: .
J: TRBJ2-1
V: TRBV3-1/TRBV3-2

CDR3: CASSLLTVGAEAFF
DNA: TGTGCCAGCAGCTTATTGACCGTGGGAGCTGAAGCTTTCTTT
size: .
D: .
J: TRBJ1-1
V: TRBV7-9

CDR3: CASSQDFGGVTYEQYF
DNA: TGTGCCAGCAGCCAAGATTTTGGCGGGGTAACCTACGAGCAGTACTTC
size: once
D: .
J: TRBJ2-7
V: TRBV3-1/TRBV3-2

CDR3: CASSPRGSIYGYTF
DNA: TGTGCCAGTAGTCCGCGAGGGAGTATCTATGGCTACACCTTC
size: .
D: .
J: TRBJ1-2
V: TRBV19

CDR3: CASSLRDEQYF
DNA: TGCGCCAGCAGCTTGCGCGACGAGCAGTACTTC
size: .
D: .
J: TRBJ2-7
V: TRBV5-1

CDR3: CASSLESQGSGNTIYF
DNA: TGCGCCAGCAGCTTGGAGTCCCAGGGAAGTGGAAACACCATATATTTT
size: .
D: .
J: TRBJ1-3
V: TRBV5-1

CDR3: CASTGTLNYGYTF
DNA: TGTGCCAGTACCGGGACACTAAACTATGGCTACACCTTC
size: .
D: .
J: TRBJ1-2
V: TRBV11-2

CDR3: CASSEFWANNQPQHF
DNA: TGTGCCAGCAGTGAATTCTGGGCTAACAATCAGCCCCAGCATTTT
size: few
D: .
J: TRBJ1-5
V: TRBV6-1

CDR3: CASSESLPIPQHF
DNA: TGTGCCAGCAGTGAATCCCTCCCTATCCCCCAGCATTTT
size: .
D: .
J: TRBJ1-5
V: TRBV2

CDR3: CASSALGQQETQYF
DNA: TGTGCCAGCAGTGCCCTGGGACAGCAAGAGACCCAGTACTTC
size: .
D: TRBD1
J: TRBJ2-5
V: TRBV25-1

CDR3: CASSLGRVTGNTIYF
DNA: TGTGCCAGCAGCTTGGGCCGGGTTACCGGAAACACCATATATTTT
size: few
D: .
J: TRBJ1-3
V: TRBV5-8

CDR3: CASKSGRIAPEAFF
DNA: TGCGCCAGCAAATCCGGGAGAATAGCGCCTGAAGCTTTCTTT
size: .
D: .
J: TRBJ1-1
V: TRBV5-1

CDR3: CAISEGTATNEKLFF
DNA: TGTGCCATCAGTGAGGGGACAGCAACTAATGAAAAACTGTTTTTT
size: once
D: TRBD1
J: TRBJ1-4
V: TRBV10-3

CDR3: CASSQGRINQPQHF
DNA: TGTGCCAGCAGCCAGGGGCGCATCAATCAGCCCCAGCATTTT
size: .
D: .
J: TRBJ1-5
V: TRBV5-6

CDR3: CASSYPGGGTEAFF
DNA: TGTGCCAGCAGTTACCCAGGGGGCGGCACTGAAGCTTTCTTT
size: .
D: TRBD1
J: TRBJ1-1
V: TRBV6-5

CDR3: CSGREGLFSYNEQFF
DNA: TGCAGCGGGCGGGAGGGTTTATTCTCCTACAATGAGCAGTTCTTC
size: .
D: TRBD2
J: TRBJ2-1
V: TRBV29-1

CDR3: CASSPGGRAQYF
DNA: TGTGCCAGCAGCCCAGGAGGAAGGGCGCAGTATTTT
size: .
D: .
J: TRBJ2-3
V: TRBV7-3

CDR3: CASIPTGRTGELFF
DNA: TGTGCCAGTATACCTACCGGGAGAACCGGGGAGCTGTTTTTT
size: .
D: .
J: TRBJ2-2
V: TRBV19

CDR3: CASSWSGTGLLIYEQYF
DNA: TGTGCCAGCAGTTGGAGTGGGACAGGGCTGCTAATCTACGAGCAGTACTTC
size: .
D: TRBD1
J: TRBJ2-7
V: TRBV27

CDR3: CSVGGVESPTDTQYF
DNA: TGCAGCGTTGGTGGAGTCGAGTCTCCCACAGATACGCAGTATTTT
size: .
D: .
J: TRBJ2-3
V: TRBV29-1